The text below deals with one T cell receptor beta chain. Its antigen is currently unknown. V lost 6 bases, J lost 5 bases, and 13 bases lay in between. Per germline, CDR1 KGHSH and CDR2 LQKENI. The CDR3 contains 13 residues. The culture ran for about 11 days, and then CD4+ T cells were isolated. IL-2 medium supplanted half the medium on days 3 and 7. The data were produced by immunoSEQ multiplex PCR, yet TCRdb's version contains in-frame clones alone and is incomplete. The sample has around 56,000 clones, about 83% seen once. This specimen comes from a study of vaccination effects on CD4 cells after COVID-19. The wider study: Wells of two million PBMC each were grown with around 10 IU/ml IL-2 and about 9.6 ug/ml peptides.

Specimen: CD4+ T cells from PBMCs cultured without peptide, collected before COVID-19 vaccination. This chain links TRBV18 with TRBJ1-1; D gene uncertain. The clonotype comes from a human donor who received a COVID-19 vaccine. Written as DNA, the CDR3 is TGTGCCAGCTCGTTGTCAGATGGAACTGAAGCTTTCTTT. It translates to CASSLSDGTEAFF.